This T cell receptor (beta chain) was captured by sequencing in a study of blood T cell repertoires in COVID-19. Overall study context: Both acute and convalescent COVID-19 samples were obtained from the United States, Italy and Spain.

Germline CDR1 MDHEN, CDR2 SYDVKM. V shed 6 bases and J shed 4 bases, with 16 bases lying between them. The CDR3 is 15 amino acids. Authors' processing steps: Estimates of nucleated cell counts were drawn from the amplification of reference gene primers. Assay: immunoSEQ multiplex PCR; the TCRdb copy retains only in-frame clones and omits some. Clone size and V and J calls were adopted from that table, with D and trimming inferred from the DNA. This table has about 74,000 clones, 90% appearing once. Sequencing input: peripheral blood. The chain carries TRBV28 and TRBJ2-1; weak D call: TRBD2 (5 bases). The receptor was derived from a man aged 50 to 59 with acute or convalescent COVID-19. This CDR3 is CASSSPRAVYNEQFF. The CDR3 nucleotides are TGTGCCAGCAGCTCACCGAGGGCAGTGTACAATGAGCAGTTCTTC.